A single sample is the source of the 32 T cell receptor beta chains below, sequenced in a study of blood T cells in healthy people across ages. A second roughly 6 to 12 cycle PCR used barcoded and J-beta primers. TCRdb re-called the 5' RACE reads with MiXCR, one entry per CDR3 protein. Of 1.5 million to 2 million distinct CDR3 sequences in the sample, roughly 30% are singletons; the top ten hold 7.7%. Sample: blood. These TCRs come from a woman aged 30 to 39 in good health.

This clonotype was detected a few times. V usage is TRBV12-3 or TRBV12-4 and J usage is TRBJ2-3; D may be TRBD2 (7 bases). Trimming cost V 6 bases and J 3 bases, with 25 bases left between them. This CDR3 is 18 amino acids long. CDR3 nucleotide sequence: TGTGCCAGCAGACCACGGACAGCGGGGCACGGCGGGACAGATACGCAGTATTTT. Protein: CASRPRTAGHGGTDTQYF.

A single count supports this clonotype. It may be a read error: a sequence one base away is much more abundant. The DNA is left out, because the CDR3 cannot be placed on it with certainty; the CDR3 is given as TCRdb lists it. The chain couples TRBV9 to TRBJ2-7; TRBD1, the table's D call, lacks a check against the DNA. Germline V gene sequence: CDR1 SGDLS, CDR2 YYNGEE. Counting both end residues, the CDR3 totals 16 amino acids. This chain's CDR3 is CASSVGRGTGVSERYF.

This clonotype has just a few counts. The chain uses TRBV6-1 and TRBJ2-7; tentatively, D is TRBD1 or TRBD2 (5 bases each). V lost 6 bases to trimming and J lost 2 bases, with 17 bases between them. This CDR3 spans 15 amino acids. From germline, CDR1 is MNHNS and CDR2 SASEGT. The CDR3 region is CASRQAGRLPYEQYF. The CDR3, as DNA: TGTGCCAGCAGACAGGCGGGTAGACTTCCCTACGAGCAGTACTTC.

The chain is built from TRBV7-9 and TRBJ1-2; unclear D gene. V lost 3 bases and J 8 bases, leaving 16 bases between the germline ends. The CDR3 sequence is 14 residues long. Germline CDR1 reads SEHNR; CDR2 reads FQNEAQ (reference sequence). The CDR3 nucleotides read TGTGCCAGCAGCTTCGCTAGGGCCGTGGGGGGCTACACCTTC. This translates into CASSFARAVGGYTF.

Of note for this clonotype: This may be a read error, as it is one base from a much larger clone. This rearrangement joins TRBV11-2 to TRBJ2-1; perhaps TRBD2 as D (5 bases). The end of the DNA is better explained by TRBJ2-7, so the J call may be wrong. Looked up from germline, CDR1 is SGHAT and CDR2 is FQNNGV. The CDR3 has 15 amino acids. CDR3 DNA: TGTGCCAGCAGCTTAGTTGGCGGGTCCCACAATGAGCAGTACTTC. Amino acid sequence: CASSLVGGSHNEQYF.

This clonotype was seen a few times. This sequence joins TRBV2 and TRBJ2-6, with no clear D. The CDR3 has 15 amino acids. V lost 1 base and J 5 bases, leaving 9 bases between the germline ends. Germline loops: CDR1 SNHLY, CDR2 FYNNEI. The CDR3 loop is CASSEVRSRANVLTF. The DNA of the CDR3 is TGTGCCAGCAGTGAAGTCAGGTCCAGGGCCAACGTCCTGACTTTC. Looking up the rest from reference TRBV2 and TRBJ2-6 gives the full variable domain: EPEVTQTPSHQVTQMGQEVILRCVPISNHLYFYWYRQILGQKVEFLVSFYNNEISEKSEIFDDQFSVERPDGSNFTLKIRSTKLEDSAMYFCASSEVRSRANVLTFGAGSRLTVL.

This clonotype has a handful of counts. This chain uses TRBV5-1 with TRBJ1-4; D remains unclear. Per germline, CDR1 SGHRS and CDR2 YFSETQ. V was cut by 2 bases and J by 5 bases, with 10 bases left in between. The CDR3 consists of 14 residues. This CDR3 is CASSFQTLNEKLFF. In DNA, the CDR3 is TGCGCCAGCAGCTTCCAGACTCTCAATGAAAAACTGTTTTTT.

CDR3 in amino acids: CASSSAYLGGHETQYF. Here the CDR3 DNA reads TGTGCCAGCAGTTCCGCTTACTTGGGGGGGCACGAGACCCAGTACTTC. The rearrangement links TRBV27 to TRBJ2-5; D might be TRBD2 (7 bases). The V and J ends lost 4 bases and 5 bases respectively, with 20 bases between them. The CDR3 covers 16 residues. The germline V gene has CDR1 MNHEY and CDR2 SMNVEV (reference sequence).

The chain couples TRBV7-6 to TRBJ2-5; TRBD1 agrees at 9 bases. The better agreement between TRBJ2-7 and the DNA end casts doubt on the J call. The CDR3 runs 16 residues. Germline loops: CDR1 SGHVS, CDR2 FNYEAQ. The CDR3 spells CASSLLQGAQVSEQYF. CDR3 nucleotide sequence: TGTGCCAGCAGCTTACTACAGGGGGCACAAGTCTCCGAGCAGTACTTC.

This chain connects TRBV7-9 to TRBJ2-7; D gene unclear. The DNA end is a closer match to TRBJ2-5, so the J assignment may be wrong. The CDR3 covers 16 residues. CDR1 is SEHNR and CDR2 is FQNEAQ in the germline V gene (reference sequence). The CDR3 reads CASSLDDGVLRETQYF. The CDR3 coding sequence is TGTGCCAGCAGCTTAGACGATGGGGTTCTCCGGGAGACCCAGTACTTC.

V and J are TRBV29-1 and TRBJ2-1; D is unresolved. This CDR3 is 12 amino acids long. V gave up 4 bases and J gave up 0 bases, with 4 bases separating them. CDR1 and CDR2 from the germline V gene are SQVTM and ANQGSEA. The CDR3 sequence: CSVVSSYNEQFF. As DNA, the CDR3 is TGCAGCGTTGTTTCCTCCTACAATGAGCAGTTCTTC.

The chain has TRBV9 and TRBJ1-6; D is perhaps TRBD1 (5 bases). V was trimmed by 9 bases and J by 7 bases, leaving 17 bases between them. The CDR3 runs to 14 residues. The V gene's germline CDR1 is SGDLS and CDR2 YYNGEE. The CDR3 here is CATGGVEVNSPLHF. The CDR3 bases are TGTGCCACCGGGGGGGTGGAGGTAAATTCACCCCTCCACTTT.

V and J are TRBV6-6 and TRBJ2-1; weak D call: TRBD2 (7 bases). The germline V gene encodes CDR1 MNHNY and CDR2 SVGAGI (reference sequence). The V end lost 2 bases, the J end lost 4 bases, and 15 bases lay between the germline ends. The CDR3 sequence is 16 residues long. The CDR3 DNA reads as TGTGCCAGCAGTTACCGAGGGGGGGACCTATACAATGAGCAGTTCTTC. This translates into CASSYRGGDLYNEQFF.

This chain uses TRBV28 with TRBJ1-1; D gene unclear. This CDR3 is 13 amino acids long. Germline-derived CDR1 and CDR2 are MDHEN and SYDVKM. The V end lost 8 bases, the J end lost 11 bases, and 21 bases lay between the germline ends. CDR3 in amino acids: CASCAAVGLEAFF. In DNA form, the CDR3 reads TGTGCCAGCTGCGCTGCGGTCGGATTAGAGGCTTTCTTT.

J is TRBJ1-2 and V is TRBV12-3 or TRBV12-4, with D possibly being TRBD1 (6 bases). V was clipped by 5 bases and J by 2 bases, with 9 bases between them. This CDR3 spans 13 amino acids. The CDR3 here is CASSRTDNYGYTF. CDR3 bases: TGTGCCAGCAGTCGGACAGACAACTATGGCTACACCTTC.

The gene calls are TRBV29-1 and TRBJ1-1; D gene uncertain. V lost 7 bases, J lost 0 bases, and 15 bases lay in between. The CDR3 sequence is 14 residues long. Germline lookup yields CDR1 SQVTM and CDR2 ANQGSEA. The CDR3 region has the DNA TGCAGCGCTGGGAACAACGATATGAACACTGAAGCTTTCTTT. Amino acid sequence: CSAGNNDMNTEAFF. Filled out from reference TRBV29-1 and TRBJ1-1, the complete variable domain reads SAVISQKPSRDICQRGTSLTIQCQVDSQVTMMFWYRQQPGQSLTLIATANQGSEATYESGFVIDKFPISRPNLTFSTLTVSNMSPEDSSIYLCSAGNNDMNTEAFFGQGTRLTVV.

V usage is TRBV27 and J usage is TRBJ1-1; 8 nucleotides align to TRBD1. Germline V gene lookup returns CDR1 MNHEY and CDR2 SMNVEV (reference sequence). Losses at the gene ends were 6 bases for V and 0 bases for J; bases not matched to a gene: 3. The CDR3 consists of 14 residues. The CDR3 DNA is TGTGCCAGCAGGACACAGGGGGTGAACACTGAAGCTTTCTTT. Protein: CASRTQGVNTEAFF.

In this sample, this clonotype turned up a few times. J is TRBJ2-1 and V is TRBV20-1; maybe TRBD1 (6 bases). CDR1 and CDR2 (germline): DFQATT, SNEGSKA (reference sequence). The V end lost 0 bases, the J end lost 8 bases, and 17 bases lay between the germline ends. CDR3 size: 15 residues. The CDR3 DNA is TGCAGTGCTAGAGATTGGCGGACAGCTGTGGATGAGCAGTTCTTC. Amino acids: CSARDWRTAVDEQFF.

In its sample, this clonotype was seen many times. The rearrangement uses TRBV15 and TRBJ2-7; 8 bases agree with TRBD1. The ends lost 8 bases at V and 2 bases at J; junction bases unmatched: 5. The CDR3 runs 13 residues. Germline loops: CDR1 LNHNV, CDR2 YYDKDF (reference sequence). The CDR3 sequence is CATGVDRAYEQYF. The CDR3 region has the DNA TGTGCCACCGGGGTGGACAGGGCCTACGAGCAGTACTTC.

This clonotype showed up just once. The chain couples TRBV30 to TRBJ1-2, with D maybe TRBD1 (5 bases). The CDR3 contains 13 residues. Germline V lookup: CDR1 GTSNPN, CDR2 SVGIG (reference sequence). Deletions cut 3 bases from V and 4 bases from J, with 12 bases between. The CDR3 loop reads CAWSPGTLYGYTF. The CDR3 region has the DNA TGTGCCTGGAGCCCCGGGACCCTCTATGGCTACACCTTC.

This clonotype was recorded a few times. This chain connects TRBV20-1 to TRBJ2-1; D may be TRBD1 (5 bases). This CDR3 spans 13 amino acids. Germline V gene data show CDR1 as DFQATT and CDR2 as SNEGSKA (reference sequence). V was clipped by 3 bases and J by 6 bases, with 12 bases between them. CDR3 in DNA: TGCAGTGCTAGTAGACAGAATCTCAATGAGCAGTTCTTC. Encoded protein: CSASRQNLNEQFF.

This clonotype was picked up a small number of times. The rearrangement joins TRBV7-9 to TRBJ2-7; TRBD1 aligns across 10 bases. The germline V gene encodes CDR1 SEHNR and CDR2 FQNEAQ (reference sequence). V was pared by 7 bases and J by 9 bases, with 9 bases of the junction left unmatched. The CDR3 runs to 13 residues. CDR3 region: CASTYRTGGGQYF. In DNA form, the CDR3 reads TGTGCCAGCACCTATCGGACAGGGGGAGGGCAGTACTTC. The entire variable domain, with the rest obtained from reference TRBV7-9 and TRBJ2-7, is as follows: DTGVSQNPRHKITKRGQNVTFRCDPISEHNRLYWYRQTLGQGPEFLTYFQNEAQLEKSRLLSDRFSAERPKGSFSTLEIQRTEQGDSAMYLCASTYRTGGGQYFGPGTRLTVT.

The V and J genes are TRBV7-6 and TRBJ2-1; D unresolved. The CDR3 has 13 amino acids. Trimming cost V 4 bases and J 10 bases, with 14 bases left between them. Per germline, CDR1 SGHVS and CDR2 FNYEAQ. The CDR3 loop reads CASSSQYVEEQFF. As DNA, the CDR3 is TGTGCCAGCAGCTCCCAATACGTGGAAGAGCAGTTCTTC.

The V gene is TRBV9, the J gene TRBJ2-3; TRBD2 agrees at 9 bases. The germline V gene encodes CDR1 SGDLS and CDR2 YYNGEE. The CDR3 runs 17 residues. Germline trimming cut 4 bases from V and 2 bases from J; bases unmatched to any gene: 11. DNA of the CDR3: TGTGCCAGCAGCACTAGGACTAGCGTTGGGCTCACAGATACGCAGTATTTT. Its protein is CASSTRTSVGLTDTQYF.

The chain joins TRBV6-5 to TRBJ2-5; TRBD1 matches 9 bases. This CDR3 is built from 14 residues. Germline CDR1 is MNHEY and CDR2 is SVGAGI. V shed 10 bases, J shed 2 bases, and the junction held 8 bases outside the gene matches. CDR3 bases: TGTGCCATCAAGACAGGGGGACGTCAAGAGACCCAGTACTTC. It yields the protein CAIKTGGRQETQYF.

In its sample, this clonotype was seen a few times. CDR3 amino acids: CASSGTGPHEQYF. CDR3 bases: TGTGCCAGTTCCGGGACAGGGCCCCACGAGCAGTACTTC. V gene TRBV12-3 or TRBV12-4 combines with J gene TRBJ2-7, with TRBD1 matching over 9 bases. V was clipped by 9 bases and J by 5 bases; unmatched bases: 8. The CDR3 spans 13 residues.

This clonotype appeared a few times. J is TRBJ2-6 and V is TRBV12-3 or TRBV12-4; no firm D call. The CDR3 has 15 amino acids. Trimming took 6 bases from V and 0 from J, leaving 9 bases between them. This chain's CDR3 is CASSIRTSGANVLTF. The CDR3 DNA is TGTGCCAGCAGCATAAGAACCTCTGGGGCCAACGTCCTGACTTTC.

For this clonotype: This could be a read error, since a much larger clone is one nucleotide away. This chain connects TRBV6-2 or TRBV6-3 to TRBJ2-7; D is uncertain. The CDR3 runs to 14 residues. Germline V gene lookup returns CDR1 MNHEY and CDR2 SVGEGT. CDR3 region: CASRYSRLLHEQYF. The CDR3 DNA sequence: TGTGCCAGCAGGTACTCGAGACTTCTCCACGAGCAGTACTTC.

The V call is TRBV5-1, the J call TRBJ2-1; TRBD2 aligns across 8 bases. This CDR3 has 15 residues. V dropped 2 bases and J dropped 5; count of bases not matched to a gene: 6. Germline CDR1 and CDR2: SGHRS and YFSETQ. The CDR3 spells CASSFGREADNEQFF. The CDR3 region has the DNA TGCGCCAGCAGCTTCGGGCGGGAGGCTGACAATGAGCAGTTCTTC.

The V gene is TRBV15, the J gene TRBJ2-4; no firm D call. CDR1 is LNHNV, CDR2 YYDKDF, per germline (reference sequence). This CDR3 has 22 amino acids. Trimming left V 1 base short and J 0 bases short, with 28 bases between. The CDR3 nucleotides are TGTGCCACCAGCAGAGTTCGGATTTTAAGCCCAATCCCAAGCCAAGCCAAAAACATTCAGTACTTC. Amino acid sequence: CATSRVRILSPIPSQAKNIQYF.

This clonotype was seen more than once but under ten times. V usage is TRBV7-8 and J usage is TRBJ2-4; TRBD2 matches at 13 bases. The CDR3 spans 16 residues. Per germline, CDR1 SGHVS and CDR2 FQNEAQ. With 3 bases clipped from V and 7 bases from J, the junction kept 6 bases outside the gene matches. CDR3 bases: TGTGCCAGCAGCTTGAGGACTAGCGGGAGTAGGAACATTCAGTACTTC. Translation gives CASSLRTSGSRNIQYF.

This clonotype was seen ten or more times. The J gene is TRBJ2-4, the V gene TRBV5-1; 8 bases align to TRBD1. The CDR3 totals 13 residues. CDR1 is SGHRS and CDR2 is YFSETQ in the germline V gene. The junction had 2 bases not matched to a gene; V was cut back by 2 bases and J by 7 bases. The CDR3: CASSFDRGNIQYF. The CDR3 DNA sequence: TGCGCCAGCAGCTTCGACAGGGGTAACATTCAGTACTTC.